This record concerns one T cell receptor (beta chain) sequence. Repertoires were generated with immunoSEQ multiplex PCR, while TCRdb's copy carries only in-frame clones and drops some. The data contain around 130,000 clones, 85% to 95% of them singletons. These data come from a study of control samples from healthy donors and cancer patients. This CDR3 is built from 12 residues. Germline CDR1 is GTSNPN and CDR2 is SVGIG (reference sequence). The V end was cut by 8 bases, the J end by 4 bases, with 15 bases between. Sequenced sample: blood. This receptor was taken from a man aged 30-40 years in good health. The chain combines TRBV30 with TRBJ2-7; D may match TRBD1 or TRBD2 (6 bases each). In DNA form, the CDR3 reads TGTGCCGGGGGCTCGGGGGTATACGAGCAGTACTTC. It specifies CAGGSGVYEQYF.